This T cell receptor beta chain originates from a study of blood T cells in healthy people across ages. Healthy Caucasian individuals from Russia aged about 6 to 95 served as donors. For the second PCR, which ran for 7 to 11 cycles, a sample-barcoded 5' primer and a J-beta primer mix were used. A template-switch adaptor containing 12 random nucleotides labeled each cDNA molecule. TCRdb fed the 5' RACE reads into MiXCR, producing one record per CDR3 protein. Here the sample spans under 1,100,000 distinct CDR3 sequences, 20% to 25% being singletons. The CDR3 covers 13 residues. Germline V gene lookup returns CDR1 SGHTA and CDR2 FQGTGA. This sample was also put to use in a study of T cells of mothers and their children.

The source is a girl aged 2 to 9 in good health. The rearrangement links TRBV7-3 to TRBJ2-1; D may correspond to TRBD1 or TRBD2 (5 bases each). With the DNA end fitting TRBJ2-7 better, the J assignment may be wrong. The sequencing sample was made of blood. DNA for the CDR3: TGTGCCAGCAGCCAAGGGGCCGGGAACGAGCAGTACTTC. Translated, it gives CASSQGAGNEQYF.